This T cell receptor beta chain came from a study of cytomegalovirus exposure and HLA in healthy donors. PCR was performed using 60 Vbeta and 13 Jbeta primers. Produced via immunoSEQ multiplex PCR; TCRdb's table is partial and in-frame only. The data hold 200,000 to 300,000 clones, with 80% to 90% observed a single time. Study findings and constraints: Evidence from a later analysis indicated that most CMV-associated TCR beta chains looked HLA-restricted. In an earlier analysis, productive rearrangement rates for most beta V segments clustered near 87% or 30%.

Turning to this clone: As yet, its antigen is unknown.

Germline-derived CDR1 and CDR2 are SNHLY and FYNNEI. The length of the CDR3 is 14 residues. The V end was cut by 7 bases, the J end by 3 bases, with 15 bases between. The source is a woman aged 40 to 50 in good health and CMV-seropositive. The chain has TRBV2 and TRBJ2-5, with D possibly matching TRBD1 (5 bases). Sequencing used PBMCs. The chain's CDR3 is CASTPDTRKETQYF. CDR3 coding DNA: TGTGCCAGCACCCCGGACACTCGTAAAGAGACCCAGTACTTC.